This TCR beta chain was sequenced for a study of glioma-infiltrating T cells after dendritic cell vaccination. Study-level information: Patients received autologous tumor lysate-pulsed dendritic cell vaccination between about 2003 and 2013.

Amplification used 60 V beta primers and 13 J beta primers. Clones were read by immunoSEQ multiplex PCR, and TCRdb kept only the in-frame ones, dropping some. This table holds roughly 100,000 clones, more than 80% found once. Germline V gene lookup returns CDR1 MNHNS and CDR2 SASEGT. The CDR3 covers 15 residues. This chain joins TRBV6-1 and TRBJ2-5; D remains ambiguous. The last part of the DNA fits TRBJ2-7 better; the J call may be wrong. The specimen was blood, collected before dendritic cell vaccination. This receptor was obtained from a human donor with glioblastoma. CDR3 region: CASKLGPLFVYEQYF. In DNA, the CDR3 is TGTGCCAGCAAGCTGGGCCCCCTTTTCGTCTACGAGCAGTACTTC.